This T cell receptor beta chain is drawn from a study of neurological immune-mediated disorders. Across the whole study: Among 35 or so multiple sclerosis patients, about 30 were relapsing-remitting and 3 were secondary progressive. General study results and limits: Phylogenetic grouping put 18 of 34 multiple sclerosis patients' repertoires into one related-CDR3 cluster, a possible signature.

It was from 2 million PBMCs stored at -80 C that the unsorted libraries were obtained. The cDNA was generated through 5'RACE incorporating 10-nucleotide random UMIs. TCRdb ran MiXCR on the 5' RACE reads and lists one entry per CDR3 protein. The sample includes 60,000 to 85,000 distinct CDR3 sequences, less than 5.5% of them seen just once. V trimming: 7 bases; J trimming: 0 bases; junction bases outside the gene matches: 5. Germline V gene lookup returns CDR1 MNHEY and CDR2 SMNVEV (reference sequence). The CDR3 sequence is 15 residues long. This clonotype was recorded at least ten times. Its target is unknown.

The source is a man between 18 and 29 years old with multiple sclerosis. The chain combines TRBV27 with TRBJ2-3, with 9 bases matching TRBD2. The sequencing input was PBMCs. In DNA, the CDR3 is TGTGCCAGCACGCTAGCGGGATCTAGCACAGATACGCAGTATTTT. Its translation is CASTLAGSSTDTQYF.